This TCR beta chain was observed in a study of blood T cells in healthy people across ages. The use of a sample-barcoded 5' primer and a J-beta primer mix characterized a second PCR of roughly 7 to 11 cycles. Each single sample gave us at least 2.5 million CDR3-containing paired-end reads. TCRdb independently ran MiXCR on the 5' RACE reads; one entry per CDR3 protein. The data contain 780,000 or so distinct CDR3 sequences, around three fifths of them singletons. The V gene end was trimmed by 8 bases and the J gene end by 4 bases; junction bases not matched to a gene: 8. CDR3 length equals 13 residues. CDR1 is MRHNA and CDR2 is SNTAGT in the germline V gene. Turning to this clonotype: Its antigen remains unknown.

Findings of the study overall: The study regarded diversity estimates from one million T cells as underestimates.

Aged roughly 6 to 100, donors were systemically healthy Caucasians from Russia. For every donor, a draw yielded 8.5 to 10 milliliters of peripheral blood. V gene TRBV6-4 combines with J gene TRBJ2-7; 7 bases are a match to TRBD2. The specimen sequenced was blood. The TCR sequence derives from a man aged 40-49 years in good health. CDR3 DNA: TGTGCCAGCGCTCCGGGACTAAATTACGAGCAGTACTTC. Its protein product is CASAPGLNYEQYF.